This TCR beta chain emerged from a study of graft-versus-host responses after intestinal transplantation. Study-wide context: Transplants given to recipients were multivisceral, liver-intestinal, or isolated intestinal. After anti-thymocyte globulin induction, recipients took tacrolimus and steroids for 3 to 4 years.

Details on this clone: Its antigen remains unknown.

Intraepithelial and lamina propria lymphocytes were released after the graft tissue was processed. Only in-frame clones appear in the TCRdb table, and some are missing; sequencing was by immunoSEQ multiplex PCR. The table records around 15,000 clones, about three fifths of them present only once. Study-wide results and caveats: Recipient marrow contained GvH clones, some of which appeared first in ileum or blood. High graft-versus-host to host-versus-graft clonal ratios were seen in allografts of patients with graft-donor T cell macrochimerism.

V lost 4 bases and J 2 bases, leaving 12 bases between the germline ends. The CDR3 spans 14 residues. The J gene is TRBJ2-7, the V gene TRBV23-1; D is perhaps TRBD2 (5 bases). TRBV23-1 carries the ORF label, with uncertain function. The clonotype originates from a human patient who received an intestinal transplant, so some T cells may come from the graft donor. This material consisted of ileum tissue, taken 524 days after transplant. CDR3 region: CASSPSWEPYEQYF. DNA for the CDR3: TGCGCCAGCAGTCCTAGCTGGGAACCCTACGAGCAGTACTTC.